This T cell receptor (beta chain) was profiled in a study of blood T cell repertoires in COVID-19. Trimming cost V 4 bases and J 1 base, with 8 bases left between them. The CDR3 runs to 13 residues. CDR1 is SGDLS, CDR2 YYNGEE, per germline. Here immunoSEQ multiplex PCR was the method, and the copy in TCRdb shows in-frame clones only, minus some. The table records some 510,000 clones, around nine tenths of them present only once. The TCR was taken from a woman between 35 and 50 years old who had recovered from COVID-19. The chain carries TRBV9 and TRBJ1-1, with D possibly TRBD1 on 5 matching bases. Sequenced input: PBMCs or T cells enriched from blood (not recorded which). CDR3 nucleotide sequence: TGTGCCAGCAGCCCGGGGGGGAACACTGAAGCTTTCTTT. Amino acid sequence: CASSPGGNTEAFF.